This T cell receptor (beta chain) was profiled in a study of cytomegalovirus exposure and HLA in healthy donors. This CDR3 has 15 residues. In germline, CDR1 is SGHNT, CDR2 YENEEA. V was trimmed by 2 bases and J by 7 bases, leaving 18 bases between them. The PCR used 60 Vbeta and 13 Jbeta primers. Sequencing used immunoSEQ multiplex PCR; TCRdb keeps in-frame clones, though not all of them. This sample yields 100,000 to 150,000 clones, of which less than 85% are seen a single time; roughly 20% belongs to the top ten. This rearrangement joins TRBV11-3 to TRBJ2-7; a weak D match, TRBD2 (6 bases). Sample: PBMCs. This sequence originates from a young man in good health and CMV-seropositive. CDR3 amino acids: CASSLNGIVGTEQYF. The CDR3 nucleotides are TGTGCCAGCAGCTTAAACGGTATCGTAGGGACTGAGCAGTACTTC.